Below, 29 T cell receptor beta chains from the same sample are listed, as sequenced in a study of radiotherapy plus CTLA-4 blockade in lung cancer. Clones were sequenced by immunoSEQ multiplex PCR, and TCRdb holds only the in-frame ones, with some missing. The table records about 77,000 clones, roughly 80% of them present only once. The sequencing here drew on peripheral blood, taken from a patient treated with radiotherapy plus ipilimumab. These receptors all come from a human donor with non-small cell lung cancer whose response to radiotherapy plus ipilimumab could not be evaluated.

The chain employs TRBV7-3 and TRBJ1-2, with D perhaps TRBD1 (5 bases). Per germline, CDR1 SGHTA and CDR2 FQGTGA. Trimming took 2 bases from V and 4 from J, leaving 14 bases between them. This CDR3 is 15 amino acids long. The CDR3 spells CASSLGDDSFYGYTF. The CDR3 DNA sequence: TGTGCCAGCAGCTTAGGTGACGACAGTTTCTATGGCTACACCTTC. Full variable domain (remainder filled in from reference TRBV7-3 and TRBJ1-2): GAGVSQTPSNKVTEKGKYVELRCDPISGHTALYWYRQSLGQGPEFLIYFQGTGAADDSGLPNDRFFAVRPEGSVSTLKIQRTERGDSAVYLCASSLGDDSFYGYTFGSGTRLTVV.

The V gene is TRBV2, the J gene TRBJ2-1; possibly TRBD2 for D (5 bases). CDR1 is SNHLY, CDR2 FYNNEI, per germline. The CDR3 is made up of 12 amino acids. The ends were cut back, 8 bases at V and 4 bases at J, with 9 bases in the middle. CDR3 in amino acids: CASRGLYNEQFF. CDR3 sequence (DNA): TGTGCCAGCCGGGGTTTGTACAATGAGCAGTTCTTC. Complete variable domain (other parts from reference TRBV2 and TRBJ2-1): EPEVTQTPSHQVTQMGQEVILRCVPISNHLYFYWYRQILGQKVEFLVSFYNNEISEKSEIFDDQFSVERPDGSNFTLKIRSTKLEDSAMYFCASRGLYNEQFFGPGTRLTVL.

The CDR3 DNA sequence: TGCGCCAGTTCCCCCGACAGGGACCTCGAGCAGTACTTC. It codes for CASSPDRDLEQYF. V and J are TRBV10-1 and TRBJ2-7, with 7 bases that match TRBD1. Trimming cost V 9 bases and J 6 bases; bases outside gene matches: 11. CDR1 and CDR2 from the germline V gene are WNHNN and SYGVQD (reference sequence). CDR3 size: 13 residues.

The V call is TRBV7-8, the J call TRBJ2-2; D is perhaps TRBD2 (6 bases). Looked up from germline, CDR1 is SGHVS and CDR2 is FQNEAQ. Between the trimmed V and J ends, which lost 1 base and 4 bases, there was a span of 10 bases. This CDR3 is 15 amino acids long. CDR3 sequence: CASSLGGGFTGELFF. The CDR3 DNA sequence: TGTGCCAGCAGCTTAGGCGGAGGGTTCACCGGGGAGCTGTTTTTT. Full variable domain (remainder filled in from reference TRBV7-8 and TRBJ2-2): GAGVSQSPRYKVAKRGQDVALRCDPISGHVSLFWYQQALGQGPEFLTYFQNEAQLDKSGLPSDRFFAERPEGSVSTLKIQRTQQEDSAVYLCASSLGGGFTGELFFGEGSRLTVL.

Of note for this clone: One end of the junction varies from germline; a read error may be responsible. The rearrangement links TRBV28 to TRBJ1-2, with TRBD1 matching over 11 bases. Germline V gene sequence: CDR1 MDHEN, CDR2 SYDVKM. The CDR3 runs 14 residues. The CDR3 loop reads CASSLFPGQGGLAF. As DNA, the CDR3 is TGTGCCAGCAGTTTATTCCCGGGACAGGGGGGCTTGGCCTTC.

The J gene is TRBJ1-6, the V gene TRBV6-6, with 7 positions matching TRBD1. CDR3 length: 13 residues. The V and J ends lost 10 bases and 7 bases, in that order; junction bases with no gene match: 7. Germline V gene sequence: CDR1 MNHNY, CDR2 SVGAGI (reference sequence). In DNA, the CDR3 is TGTGCCACAACGACAGGGCAAAATTCACCCCTCCACTTT. Translation gives CATTTGQNSPLHF.

This chain joins TRBV5-1 and TRBJ2-7, with a possible D match to TRBD1 (6 bases). V dropped 2 bases and J dropped 2 bases, with 14 bases sitting between them. The CDR3 consists of 15 residues. CDR1 and CDR2 from the germline V gene are SGHRS and YFSETQ. CDR3 DNA sequence: TGCGCCAGCAGCTTTCAGGGGTACCTAACCTACGAGCAGTACTTC. Its protein is CASSFQGYLTYEQYF.

The chain has TRBV6-6 and TRBJ2-1, with 7 bases identical to TRBD2. Germline lookup yields CDR1 MNHNY and CDR2 SVGAGI (reference sequence). This CDR3 contains 15 residues. The J segment lost 0 bases and the V segment lost 7 bases, leaving 6 bases of the junction unmatched. CDR3 sequence (DNA): TGTGCCAGCAATCCCAGCGGGACCTCCTACAATGAGCAGTTCTTC. Protein product: CASNPSGTSYNEQFF.

The chain links TRBV6-5 to TRBJ1-2, with a tentative D call TRBD1 (6 bases). The V gene's germline CDR1 is MNHEY and CDR2 SVGAGI. V was clipped by 7 bases and J by 10 bases, with 22 bases between them. The CDR3 is 14 residues long. CDR3 residues: CASNPGDLVGAYTF. The CDR3 bases are TGTGCCAGCAACCCAGGGGATCTCGTTGGGGCCTACACCTTC.

This clone was seen a single time. The genes are TRBV29-1 and TRBJ1-1; TRBD1 might be the D (5 bases). In germline, CDR1 is SQVTM, CDR2 ANQGSEA. This CDR3 contains 14 residues. The V end lost 3 bases, the J end lost 2 bases, and 13 bases lay between the germline ends. The CDR3 region is CSVDGGTFNTEAFF. As DNA, the CDR3 is TGCAGCGTTGACGGGGGGACCTTCAACACTGAAGCTTTCTTT.

The chain combines TRBV7-9 with TRBJ2-1; 11 bases are shared with TRBD1. The CDR3 has 16 amino acids. Trimming took 4 bases from V and 5 from J; bases not matched to a gene: 7. Germline V lookup: CDR1 SEHNR, CDR2 FQNEAQ (reference sequence). DNA of the CDR3: TGTGCCAGCAGCTCCTCTGCGGGACAGGGGGACAATGAGCAGTTCTTC. Its protein is CASSSSAGQGDNEQFF.

This chain uses TRBV28 with TRBJ1-5; 7 bases line up with TRBD1. The CDR3 covers 14 residues. Germline trimming cut 5 bases from V and 5 bases from J; bases unmatched to any gene: 6. The germline CDR1 and CDR2 sequences are MDHEN and SYDVKM. The CDR3 DNA follows: TGTGCCAGCAGTCGGGGACAGTCCCATCAGCCCCAGCATTTT. This codes for CASSRGQSHQPQHF.

This clone occurred a few times. The chain couples TRBV13 to TRBJ1-3; a weak D match, TRBD1 (5 bases). V was cut by 8 bases and J by 3 bases, with 11 bases left in between. Germline V gene lookup returns CDR1 PRHDT and CDR2 FYEKMQ (reference sequence). The CDR3 has 13 residues. In DNA, the CDR3 is TGTGCCAGCGCTTCCCAGGGTGGAAACACCATATATTTT. Its translation: CASASQGGNTIYF.

The chain combines TRBV7-2 with TRBJ2-7; 7 nucleotides match TRBD1. The CDR3 sequence is 15 residues long. V was pared by 5 bases and J by 3 bases, with 10 bases of the junction left unmatched. Looked up from germline, CDR1 is SGHTA and CDR2 is FQGNSA. The CDR3, as DNA: TGTGCCAGCAGCCCATTCCCGGGACAGAACTACGAGCAGTACTTC. The encoded protein is CASSPFPGQNYEQYF.

The chain couples TRBV19 to TRBJ1-2, with 9 positions matching TRBD1. CDR3 length: 12 residues. V lost 8 bases, J lost 5 bases, and 3 bases stayed unmatched. The germline V gene encodes CDR1 LNHDA and CDR2 SQIVND (reference sequence). CDR3 bases: TGTGCCAGTGTTGGGACAGGGTATGGCTACACCTTC. Translated: CASVGTGYGYTF.

The chain employs TRBV25-1 and TRBJ2-7; 8 nucleotides agree with TRBD1. This CDR3 comprises 15 residues. The V gene's germline CDR1 is MGHDK and CDR2 SYGVNS. The V segment lost 3 bases and the J segment 0 bases; nucleotides outside the gene matches: 4. The CDR3 DNA reads as TGTGCCAGCAGTGACTCGGGACAGGCCTCCTACGAGCAGTACTTC. Protein sequence: CASSDSGQASYEQYF.

The chain uses TRBV5-1 and TRBJ2-7; 7 nucleotides line up with TRBD1. Germline V gives CDR1 SGHRS, CDR2 YFSETQ. This CDR3 has 14 residues. J was trimmed by 0 bases and V by 4 bases; bases with no gene match: 4. The CDR3 DNA is TGCGCCAGCAGCCTAACAGGGGCCTCCTACGAGCAGTACTTC. It specifies CASSLTGASYEQYF. Full variable domain (rest looked up from reference TRBV5-1 and TRBJ2-7): KAGVTQTPRYLIKTRGQQVTLSCSPISGHRSVSWYQQTPGQGLQFLFEYFSETQRNKGNFPGRFSGRQFSNSRSEMNVSTLELGDSALYLCASSLTGASYEQYFGPGTRLTVT.

Regarding this clone: Distinct nucleotide sequences in the sample also encode this CDR3. The rearrangement joins TRBV30 to TRBJ1-2; tentative D call: TRBD1 (5 bases). Germline V lookup: CDR1 GTSNPN, CDR2 SVGIG (reference sequence). The CDR3 has 11 residues. Trimming shortened V by 1 base and J by 7 bases, and 7 bases separated the two germline ends. In nucleotides, the CDR3 is TGTGCCTGGAGTGGCGGGGGTGGCTACACCTTC. Protein: CAWSGGGGYTF.

The genes are TRBV29-1 and TRBJ1-2; D ambiguous. CDR1 and CDR2 from the germline V gene are SQVTM and ANQGSEA. This CDR3 contains 13 residues. With 4 bases removed from V and 8 bases from J, the gap between germline ends came to 17 bases. The CDR3 nucleotides are TGCAGCGTTGTAGAAGGAGGCGAGGGCGGCTACACCTTC. Protein: CSVVEGGEGGYTF. Based on the CDR3 plus reference TRBV29-1 and TRBJ1-2, the full variable domain is SAVISQKPSRDICQRGTSLTIQCQVDSQVTMMFWYRQQPGQSLTLIATANQGSEATYESGFVIDKFPISRPNLTFSTLTVSNMSPEDSSIYLCSVVEGGEGGYTFGSGTRLTVV.

The V gene is TRBV6-5, the J gene TRBJ2-3; TRBD1 is a possible D gene (6 bases). CDR1 is MNHEY and CDR2 is SVGAGI in the germline V gene. The CDR3 is 16 residues long. Trimming pared 2 bases from V and 4 bases from J, leaving 16 bases between. The CDR3 loop reads CASSYGTGSWSDTQYF. The DNA of the CDR3 is TGTGCCAGCAGTTACGGAACAGGGAGCTGGTCAGATACGCAGTATTTT.

This clone has more than one count but fewer than ten. V gene TRBV7-9 combines with J gene TRBJ2-7; D is unclear. CDR1 and CDR2 from the germline V gene are SEHNR and FQNEAQ (reference sequence). The CDR3 is made up of 13 amino acids. Trimming took 2 bases from V and 3 from J, leaving 8 bases between them. The CDR3 nucleotides are TGTGCCAGCAGCTTACAGGCCTTCTACGAGCAGTACTTC. It encodes CASSLQAFYEQYF.

The V and J genes are TRBV2 and TRBJ2-2, with D possibly being TRBD1 (5 bases). The CDR3 is 16 residues long. Trimming cost V 3 bases and J 0 bases, with 11 bases left between them. The germline V gene encodes CDR1 SNHLY and CDR2 FYNNEI. CDR3 in DNA: TGTGCCAGCAGTGATCAGGGCCCCGCGAACACCGGGGAGCTGTTTTTT. This codes for CASSDQGPANTGELFF.

This chain connects TRBV29-1 to TRBJ2-7; D is perhaps TRBD2 (6 bases). Deletions cut 4 bases from V and 3 bases from J, with 16 bases between. Germline V gives CDR1 SQVTM, CDR2 ANQGSEA. The CDR3 is 14 amino acids. CDR3 sequence (DNA): TGCAGCGTTGGTCTCGGGGGTTCAGGCTACGAGCAGTACTTC. This encodes CSVGLGGSGYEQYF.

The rearrangement links TRBV2 to TRBJ2-1; 9 bases map to TRBD2. The germline V gene has CDR1 SNHLY and CDR2 FYNNEI. V lost 5 bases and J lost 0; bases outside the gene matches: 8. This CDR3 comprises 17 residues. The CDR3 nucleotides are TGTGCCAGCAGTAAATTACCGGGACTAGCCTCCTACAATGAGCAGTTCTTC. It codes for CASSKLPGLASYNEQFF.

The V gene is TRBV6-5, the J gene TRBJ1-2, with 10 positions matching TRBD1. After removal of 7 bases from V and 6 bases from J, the junction contained 5 bases not matched to a gene. CDR3 length: 13 residues. CDR1 MNHEY and CDR2 SVGAGI come from the germline V gene. The CDR3 sequence: CASKDRGWDGYTF. CDR3 nucleotides: TGTGCCAGCAAGGACAGGGGGTGGGATGGCTACACCTTC.

This clone turned up a few times. The rearrangement uses TRBV7-8 and TRBJ1-4, with TRBD1 identical over 8 bases. The J segment lost 8 bases and the V segment lost 5 bases, leaving 7 bases of the junction unmatched. Looked up from germline, CDR1 is SGHVS and CDR2 is FQNEAQ. This CDR3 is built from 14 residues. The CDR3 bases are TGTGCCAGCAGCCGGACAGGGTATGGCGAAAAACTGTTTTTT. Amino acid sequence: CASSRTGYGEKLFF.

The V call is TRBV5-5, the J call TRBJ1-2, with D maybe TRBD1 (6 bases). The V and J ends lost 0 bases and 2 bases respectively, with 11 bases between them. Germline lookup yields CDR1 SGHKS and CDR2 YYEKEE (reference sequence). The CDR3 has 15 residues. The CDR3 sequence is CASSLEGVRNYGYTF. The DNA of the CDR3 is TGTGCCAGCAGCTTGGAGGGGGTGAGAAACTATGGCTACACCTTC.

The gene calls are TRBV7-3 and TRBJ2-7, with 8 nucleotides matching TRBD2. The CDR3 is 14 residues long. Germline V CDR1 and CDR2: SGHTA, FQGTGA. With V trimmed by 5 bases and J by 1 base, 4 bases remained unmatched. The CDR3 loop reads CASSPVAGSYEQYF. The CDR3 DNA sequence: TGTGCCAGCAGCCCCGTAGCGGGATCCTACGAGCAGTACTTC.

This chain joins TRBV28 and TRBJ2-1; unclear D gene. This CDR3 contains 14 residues. Deletions cut 8 bases from V and 10 bases from J, with 21 bases between. Germline V gene data show CDR1 as MDHEN and CDR2 as SYDVKM. The CDR3 nucleotides read TGTGCCAGCTGTACCCCTCTAGGCCCGGTCGAGCAGTTCTTC. It yields the protein CASCTPLGPVEQFF. The full variable domain, in which reference TRBV28 and TRBJ2-1 provide the parts outside the CDR3, is DVKVTQSSRYLVKRTGEKVFLECVQDMDHENMFWYRQDPGLGLRLIYFSYDVKMKEKGDIPEGYSVSREKKERFSLILESASTNQTSMYLCASCTPLGPVEQFFGPGTRLTVL.